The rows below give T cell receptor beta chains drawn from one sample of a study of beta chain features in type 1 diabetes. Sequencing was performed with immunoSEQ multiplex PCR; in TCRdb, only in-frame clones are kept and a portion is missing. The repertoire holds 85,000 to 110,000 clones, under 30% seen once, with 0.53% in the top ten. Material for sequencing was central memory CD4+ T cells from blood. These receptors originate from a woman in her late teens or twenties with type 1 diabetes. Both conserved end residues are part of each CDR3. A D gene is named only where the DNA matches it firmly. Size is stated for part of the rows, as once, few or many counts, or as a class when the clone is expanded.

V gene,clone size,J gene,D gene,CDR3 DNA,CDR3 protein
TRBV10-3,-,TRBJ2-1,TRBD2,TGTGCCACCGGTTCGCGGGAGAATAGAGATGAGCAGTTCTTC,CATGSRENRDEQFF
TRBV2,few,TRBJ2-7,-,TGTGCCAGCAGCATTACAGGGGGGGGCGAGCAGTACTTC,CASSITGGGEQYF
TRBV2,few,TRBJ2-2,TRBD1,TGTGCCAGCAGTGAAATTGGCGGGACAGGGATGGCCGGGGAGCTGTTTTTT,CASSEIGGTGMAGELFF
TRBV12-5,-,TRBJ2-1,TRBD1,TGTGCTAGTGGTTTGGGGCAGGGGGCTTACAATGAGCAGTTCTTC,CASGLGQGAYNEQFF
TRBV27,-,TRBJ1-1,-,TGTGCCAGCAGTTTAAATGGGGGCAAGAACACTGAAGCTTTCTTT,CASSLNGGKNTEAFF
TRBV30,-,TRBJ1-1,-,TGTGCCTGGGCCAGGGGCTTGAACACTGAAGCTTTCTTT,CAWARGLNTEAFF
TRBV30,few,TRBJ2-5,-,TGTGCCTGGAGGGGAGGAGGGAAAGAGACCCAGTACTTC,CAWRGGGKETQYF
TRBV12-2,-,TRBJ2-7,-,TGTGCAAGTCGACCCGAGCGGACCGTACACTACGAGCAGTACTTC,CASRPERTVHYEQYF
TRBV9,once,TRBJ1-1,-,TGTGCCAGCAGCGTAGAGACAGATTTGAACACTGAAGCTTTCTTT,CASSVETDLNTEAFF
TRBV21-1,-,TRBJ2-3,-,TGTGCCAGCAGCAAAAGGCCAGCTAGCGGGCCGACAGATACGCAGTATTTT,CASSKRPASGPTDTQYF
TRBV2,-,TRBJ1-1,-,TGTGCCAGCAGTGTTGGAGGACGCGCTTTCTTT,CASSVGGRAFF
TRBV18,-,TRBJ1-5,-,TGTGCCAGCTCACCACAAACAGCTTACAATCAGCCCCAGCATTTT,CASSPQTAYNQPQHF
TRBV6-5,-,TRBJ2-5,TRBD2,TGTGCCAGCAGAGCCTCCGCGGGAGTCCGGGAGACCCAGTACTTC,CASRASAGVRETQYF
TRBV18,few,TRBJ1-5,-,TGTGCCAGCTCACCTGGGCGGGATCAGCCCCAGCATTTT,CASSPGRDQPQHF
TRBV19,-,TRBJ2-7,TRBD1,TGTGCCAGTAGTATGCGGACAGGGAACTCCTACGAGCAGTACTTC,CASSMRTGNSYEQYF
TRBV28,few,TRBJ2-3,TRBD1,TGTGCCAGCAGTTTAAGGACAGGGGGCACAGATACGCAGTATTTT,CASSLRTGGTDTQYF
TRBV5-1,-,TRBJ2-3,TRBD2,TGCGCCAGCAGCTTGGAACTAGCGGGCTCATCGGATACGCAGTATTTT,CASSLELAGSSDTQYF
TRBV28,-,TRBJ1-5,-,TGTGCCAGCAGGGATACAGGGCTCGGTCAGCCCCAGCATTTT,CASRDTGLGQPQHF
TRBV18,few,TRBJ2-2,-,TGTGCCAGCTCACGAGCGACCTGGGACACCGGGGAGCTGTTTTTT,CASSRATWDTGELFF
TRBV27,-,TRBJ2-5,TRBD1,TGTGCCAGCAGTTTACGCAGGGGGTGGGAGACCCAGTACTTC,CASSLRRGWETQYF
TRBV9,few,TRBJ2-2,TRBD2,TGTGCCAGCAGCTTAGGGACTAGCGGACCCGGGGAGCTGTTTTTT,CASSLGTSGPGELFF
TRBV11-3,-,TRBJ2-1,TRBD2,TGTGCCAGCAACTTGGAGCGGGAGCGGCAGTTCTTC,CASNLERERQFF
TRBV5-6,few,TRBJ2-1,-,TGTGCCAGCAGCTTGGGACTCCAAACCTACAATGAGCAGTTCTTC,CASSLGLQTYNEQFF
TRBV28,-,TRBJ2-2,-,TGTGCCAGCACCCCGGGTGTTGCCCACGGGGAGCTGTTTTTT,CASTPGVAHGELFF
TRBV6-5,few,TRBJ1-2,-,TGTGCCAGCAGTTTGGCGGGGATCCAGGCTGGCTACACCTTC,CASSLAGIQAGYTF
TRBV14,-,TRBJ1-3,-,TGTGCCAGCAGCCAAGGTACAGGAGCTGGAAACACCATATATTTT,CASSQGTGAGNTIYF
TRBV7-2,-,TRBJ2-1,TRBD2,TGTGCCAGCAGCTTAGGAGGAAGCGGGAGGGCCTACAATGAGCAGTTCTTC,CASSLGGSGRAYNEQFF
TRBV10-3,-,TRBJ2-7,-,TGTGCCATCAGTGAGTCCCGATTATCTAGCTCCTACGAGCAGTACTTC,CAISESRLSSSYEQYF
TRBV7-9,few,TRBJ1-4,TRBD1,TGTGCCAGCAGCTTAGGGGACAGGTCAAATGAAAAACTGTTTTTT,CASSLGDRSNEKLFF
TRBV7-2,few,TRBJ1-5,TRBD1,TGTGCCAGCAGCTTGGGACAGCACAGCATGGAGCCCCAGCATTTT,CASSLGQHSMEPQHF
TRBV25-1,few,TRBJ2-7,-,TGTGCCAGCAGTGGTTCCCCACTCTCCTACGAGCAGTACTTC,CASSGSPLSYEQYF
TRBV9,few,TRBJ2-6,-,TGTGCCAGCAGCGTAGCAGGGTCTGGGGCCAACGTCCTGACTTTC,CASSVAGSGANVLTF
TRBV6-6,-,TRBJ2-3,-,TGTGCCAGCACCCAGGGGCGCGGTACGGTCCCCTCGCAGTATTTT,CASTQGRGTVPSQYF
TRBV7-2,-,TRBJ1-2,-,TGTGCCAGCAGCTTAGAGCTCGGGGGCTACACCTTC,CASSLELGGYTF
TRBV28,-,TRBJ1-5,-,TGTGCCAGCAGCCGGACAGCGGACAATCAGCCCCAGCATTTT,CASSRTADNQPQHF
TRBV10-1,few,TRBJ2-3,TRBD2,TGCGCCAGCAGTGCGGGACTAGCGGGCGATACGCAGTATTTT,CASSAGLAGDTQYF
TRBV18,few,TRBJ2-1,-,TGTGCCAGCTCACCTCAGGTTAATCTCTACAATGAGCAGTTCTTC,CASSPQVNLYNEQFF